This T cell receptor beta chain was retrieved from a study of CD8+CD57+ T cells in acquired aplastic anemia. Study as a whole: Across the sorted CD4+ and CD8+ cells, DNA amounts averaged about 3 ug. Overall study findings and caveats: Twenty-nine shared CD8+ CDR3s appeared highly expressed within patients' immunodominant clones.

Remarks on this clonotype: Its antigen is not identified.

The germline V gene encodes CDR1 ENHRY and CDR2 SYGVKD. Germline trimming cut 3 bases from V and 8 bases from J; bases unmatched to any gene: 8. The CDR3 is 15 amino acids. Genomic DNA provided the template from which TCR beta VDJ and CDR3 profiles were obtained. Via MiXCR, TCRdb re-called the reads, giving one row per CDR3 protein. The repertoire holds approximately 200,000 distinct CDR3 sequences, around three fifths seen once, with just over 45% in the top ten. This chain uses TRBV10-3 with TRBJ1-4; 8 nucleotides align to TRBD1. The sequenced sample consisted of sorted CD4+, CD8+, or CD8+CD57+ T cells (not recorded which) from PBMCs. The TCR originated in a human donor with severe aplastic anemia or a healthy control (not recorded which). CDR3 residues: CAISDRDRGGEKLFF. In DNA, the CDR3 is TGTGCCATCAGTGACCGCGACAGGGGAGGGGAAAAACTGTTTTTT.